The sequence of this T cell receptor beta chain was determined in a study of PD-1 blockade in classical Hodgkin lymphoma. Turning to the study itself: Intravenous infusions of nivolumab 3 mg/kg reached patients every 2 weeks.

Worth noting for this clone: Its target is not known.

The assay was immunoSEQ multiplex PCR, and TCRdb's table has in-frame clones only and misses some. Here the sample spans tens of thousands of clones, roughly 89% being singletons. V gave up 3 bases and J gave up 8 bases; unmatched junction bases: 7. Germline CDR1 is KGHSH and CDR2 is LQKENI. This CDR3 has 15 residues. Specified time point: cycle 4 day 1 (C4D1), after 6 weeks of nivolumab. Each patient relapsed following autologous stem cell transplantation, and prior brentuximab vedotin exposure differed. Findings and limits, study-wide: Relative to healthy donors, newly diagnosed patients reportedly had lower baseline TCR diversity, which was reported as lower still in relapsed/refractory patients. Nivolumab starters within 1 year of ASCT were excluded. Patients with a complete response exhibited baseline diversity comparable to newly diagnosed patients.

The J gene is TRBJ2-1, the V gene TRBV18; 10 nucleotides align to TRBD2. The sample consisted of peripheral blood mononuclear cells (PBMCs), taken before the fourth cycle of nivolumab. The receptor was isolated from a human donor with classical Hodgkin lymphoma. The CDR3, as DNA: TGTGCCAGCTCACCGCTAGCGGGAGTCTCGGATGAGCAGTTCTTC. It yields the protein CASSPLAGVSDEQFF.